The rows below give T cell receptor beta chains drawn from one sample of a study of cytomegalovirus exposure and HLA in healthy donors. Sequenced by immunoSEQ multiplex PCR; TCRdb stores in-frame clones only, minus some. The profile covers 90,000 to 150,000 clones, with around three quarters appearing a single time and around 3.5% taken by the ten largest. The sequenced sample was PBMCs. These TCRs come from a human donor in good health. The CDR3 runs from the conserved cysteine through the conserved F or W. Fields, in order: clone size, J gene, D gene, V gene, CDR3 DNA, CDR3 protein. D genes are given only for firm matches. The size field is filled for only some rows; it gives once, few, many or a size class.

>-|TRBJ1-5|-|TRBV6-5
TGTGCCAGCAGTTACTCGACTCCAACGGGCAATCAGCCCCAGCATTTT
CASSYSTPTGNQPQHF
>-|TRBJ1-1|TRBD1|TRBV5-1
TGCGCCAGCAGCTACGGGACAGGTAAGACTGAAGCTTTCTTT
CASSYGTGKTEAFF
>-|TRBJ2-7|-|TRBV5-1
TGCGCCAGCAGCTTGGCCACGCAGACCTACGAGCAGTACTTC
CASSLATQTYEQYF
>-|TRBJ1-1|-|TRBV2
TGTGCCAGCAGAATACTAACAGGGCCGGGGACTGAAGCTTTCTTT
CASRILTGPGTEAFF
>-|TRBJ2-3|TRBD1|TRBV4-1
TGCGCCAGCAGCCAAACCGGGACAGGGGATACAGATACGCAGTATTTT
CASSQTGTGDTDTQYF
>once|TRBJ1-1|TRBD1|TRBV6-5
TGTGCCAGCAGCTCGGGACAGCTGAACACTGAAGCTTTCTTT
CASSSGQLNTEAFF
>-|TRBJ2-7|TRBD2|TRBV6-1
TGTGCCAGCAGTGTCCAGCGGGAGGGCCTTCACGAGCAGTACTTC
CASSVQREGLHEQYF
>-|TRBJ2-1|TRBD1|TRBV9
TGTGCCAGCAGCGACGCTCCCGGGACAGGGTACAATGAGCAGTTCTTC
CASSDAPGTGYNEQFF
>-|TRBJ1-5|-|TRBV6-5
TGTGCCAGCAGACCCACAGGGCCTGGGCAGCCCCAGCATTTT
CASRPTGPGQPQHF
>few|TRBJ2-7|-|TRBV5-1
TGCGCCAGCAGCTCAAACCCTAGCATGGGGGAGCAGTACTTC
CASSSNPSMGEQYF
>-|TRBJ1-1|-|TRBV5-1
TGCGCCAGCAGCTTGGATTCGCCGGACACTGAAGCTTTCTTT
CASSLDSPDTEAFF
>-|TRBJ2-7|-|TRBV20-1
TGCAGGCCCGTAGGGGGGGACGAGCAGTACTTC
CRPVGGDEQYF
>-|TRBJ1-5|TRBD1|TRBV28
TGTGCCAGCAACAAGGGGGCGAGGTGGCAGCCCCAGCATTTT
CASNKGARWQPQHF
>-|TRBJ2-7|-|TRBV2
TGTGCCAGCAGTGAATATGGGGCAGGACTATACGAGCAGTACTTC
CASSEYGAGLYEQYF
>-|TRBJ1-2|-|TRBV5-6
TGTGCCAGCCAGGACACAAGACAGAATCACTATGGCTACACCTTC
CASQDTRQNHYGYTF
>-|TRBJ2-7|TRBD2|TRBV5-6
TGTGCCAGCAGCCCGACCCGGACTAGCGGATACTACGAGCAGTACTTC
CASSPTRTSGYYEQYF
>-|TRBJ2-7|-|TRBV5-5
TGTGCCAGCAGCGTGAGGAGTCAGGGCTACGAGCAGTACTTC
CASSVRSQGYEQYF
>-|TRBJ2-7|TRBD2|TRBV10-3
TGTGCCATCAGTGCGGGAGGAGGATCCTACGAGCAGTACTTC
CAISAGGGSYEQYF
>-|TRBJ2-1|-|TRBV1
TGCACCAGAGAGGGGGACAGGGACTCCTACAATGAGCAGTTCTTC
CTREGDRDSYNEQFF
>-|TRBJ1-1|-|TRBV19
TGTGCCAGTAGTACCCCTAGGGGCGGGGGGAACACTGAAGCTTTCTTT
CASSTPRGGGNTEAFF
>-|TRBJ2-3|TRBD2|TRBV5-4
TGTGCCAGCAGCTTGGCGGGCATAGCGGGAGGGCCGGGGGATACGCAGTATTTT
CASSLAGIAGGPGDTQYF
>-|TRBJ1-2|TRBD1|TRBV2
TGTGCCAGCAGCCGGGACAGGGGAGGGGGTGGCTACACCTTC
CASSRDRGGGGYTF
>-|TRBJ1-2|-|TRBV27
TGTGCCAGCAGCTCCATCTGGACGGGATATTATGGCTACACCTTC
CASSSIWTGYYGYTF
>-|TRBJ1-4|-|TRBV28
TGTGCCAGCAGTTTGGGCCGACGAACTAATGAAAAACTGTTTTTT
CASSLGRRTNEKLFF
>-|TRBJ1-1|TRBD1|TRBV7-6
TGTGCCAGCAGTTCTGACAGGGGAAGCACTGAAGCTTTCTTT
CASSSDRGSTEAFF
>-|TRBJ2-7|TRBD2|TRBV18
TGTGCCAGCTCACTAAGCCCCGGGACTAGCGGGTCCGAGCAGTACTTC
CASSLSPGTSGSEQYF
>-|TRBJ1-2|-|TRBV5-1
TGCGCCAGCAGCTCGTCATGGGGGCTCAACTATGGCTACACCTTC
CASSSSWGLNYGYTF
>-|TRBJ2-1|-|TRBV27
TGTGCCAGCAGTTTTTGGGGAGACGAGCAGTTCTTC
CASSFWGDEQFF
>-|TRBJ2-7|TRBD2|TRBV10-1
TGCGCCAGCCCGACTAGCGGGAGAACCTACGAGCAGTACTTC
CASPTSGRTYEQYF
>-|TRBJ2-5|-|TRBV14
TGTGCCAGCAGCCACGGACTCCAAGAGACCCAGTACTTC
CASSHGLQETQYF
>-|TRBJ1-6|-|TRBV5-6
TGTGCCAGCAGCTTGGCCGGGGGAAGGAATTCACCCCTCCACTTT
CASSLAGGRNSPLHF
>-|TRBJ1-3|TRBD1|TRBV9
TGTGCCAGCAGCGGGACAGGGTTTGGAAACACCATATATTTT
CASSGTGFGNTIYF
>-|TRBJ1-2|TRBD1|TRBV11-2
TGTGCCAGCAGCTTAAGCCCCGGGACAGGGGACGGGTATGGCTACACCTTC
CASSLSPGTGDGYGYTF
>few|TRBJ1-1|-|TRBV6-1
TGTGCCAGCAGGGAGGGACTGATGAACACTGAAGCTTTCTTT
CASREGLMNTEAFF
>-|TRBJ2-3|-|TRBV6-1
TGTGCCAGTGCGGGACCCCAGGCCACAGATACGCAGTATTTT
CASAGPQATDTQYF
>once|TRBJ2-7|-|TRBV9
TGTGCCAGCAGCGCCCCACGCGGCTACGAGCAGTACTTC
CASSAPRGYEQYF
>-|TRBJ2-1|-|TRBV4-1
TGCGCCAGCAGCCAAGATAGAGGATCGGCCGATGAGCAGTTCTTC
CASSQDRGSADEQFF
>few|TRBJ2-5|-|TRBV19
TGTGCCAGTAGTATTGGAAGCAGCAGGGGTGGGGGAGAGACCCAGTACTTC
CASSIGSSRGGGETQYF
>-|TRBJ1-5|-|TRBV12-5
TGTGCTAGTGGCCTACAGGGAGGCAATCAGCCCCAGCATTTT
CASGLQGGNQPQHF
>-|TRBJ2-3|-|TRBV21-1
TGTGCCAGCAGCAGAACAGGGCTAACTAGCACAGATACGCAGTATTTT
CASSRTGLTSTDTQYF
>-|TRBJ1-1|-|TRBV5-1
TGCGCCAGCAGCTTGGCCAGTTCTTCAAACGTGAACACTGAAGCTTTCTTT
CASSLASSSNVNTEAFF
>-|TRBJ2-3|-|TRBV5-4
TGTGCCAGCACACAATCTTATACAGATACGCAGTATTTT
CASTQSYTDTQYF
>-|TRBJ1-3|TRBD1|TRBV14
TGTGCCAGCAGCCAAGCCGGGACAGGGGGTGTCTCTGGAAACACCATATATTTT
CASSQAGTGGVSGNTIYF
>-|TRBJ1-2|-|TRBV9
TGTGCCAGCAGCGTTGTGGCGGGCGCTAACTATGGCTACACCTTC
CASSVVAGANYGYTF
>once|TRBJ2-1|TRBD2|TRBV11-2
TGTGCCAGCAGCTCCAGACCGACTAGCGAGTACAATGAGCAGTTCTTC
CASSSRPTSEYNEQFF
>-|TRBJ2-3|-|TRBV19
TGTGCCAGTAGTATTATAACGGGAGACGCAGATACGCAGTATTTT
CASSIITGDADTQYF
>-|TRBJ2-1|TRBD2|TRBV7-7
TGTGCTAGCAGCCCAGGGACTAGCGGACCCAATGAGCAGTTCTTC
CASSPGTSGPNEQFF
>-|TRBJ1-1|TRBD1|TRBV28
TGTGCCAGCAGTGCGGGACAGGAGTTGAACACTGAAGCTTTCTTT
CASSAGQELNTEAFF
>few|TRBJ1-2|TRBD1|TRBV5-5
TGTGCCAGCAGCGAGGACAGGGCAAACTATGGCTACACCTTC
CASSEDRANYGYTF
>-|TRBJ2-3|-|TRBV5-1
TGCGCCAGCAGCTTACAGGGTGCTAGCACAGATACGCAGTATTTT
CASSLQGASTDTQYF